This T cell receptor (beta chain) comes out of a study of shared clonotypes between healthy human individuals. Study findings and constraints: For sorted subsets, rarefaction showed incomplete sequencing despite large depth.

Note on this clone: Its antigen remains unknown.

Some clones are missing from TCRdb's copy, which holds only in-frame ones; the method was immunoSEQ multiplex PCR. The sample yields some 1.4 million clones, more than 95% seen once. Only Caucasian adults living in Nashville, Tennessee served as donors. The CDR3 is 13 amino acids. The germline CDR1 and CDR2 sequences are SNHLY and FYNNEI. V was clipped by 7 bases and J by 1 base, with 8 bases between them. The material sequenced was naive CD4+ T cells sorted from blood. Described subset: CD45RA+ positively selected. This clonotype was obtained from a man aged 30 to 45 in good health. This chain uses TRBV2 with TRBJ1-5; D unresolved. The CDR3 nucleotides are TGTGCCAGCATAGGTGAAAGCAATCAGCCCCAGCATTTT. This gives the protein CASIGESNQPQHF.